This T cell receptor (beta chain) was sequenced in a study of response to subunit inactivated influenza vaccine. Study conclusions and caveats: The authors suggested that few new T cells are recruited per seasonal influenza vaccination.

This clonotype was counted many times. Its antigen is unidentified. TCRdb passed the RT-PCR reads through MiXCR, listing each CDR3 protein once. The sample holds roughly 780,000 distinct CDR3 sequences, less than 20% seen once. Germline CDR1 is SGHKS and CDR2 is YYEKEE (reference sequence). The germline V and J ends were trimmed by 3 bases and 4 bases, with 14 bases remaining between them. The CDR3 is 14 amino acids. The sequenced sample was PBMCs from blood, obtained about 5 days after vaccination. The sequence was obtained from a man aged 45-65 years who received an inactivated influenza vaccine. The V call is TRBV5-5, the J call TRBJ2-7; TRBD1 is a possible D gene (6 bases). The CDR3 is CASSWAQQGYEQYF. The CDR3, as DNA: TGTGCCAGCAGCTGGGCTCAACAGGGATACGAGCAGTACTTC.